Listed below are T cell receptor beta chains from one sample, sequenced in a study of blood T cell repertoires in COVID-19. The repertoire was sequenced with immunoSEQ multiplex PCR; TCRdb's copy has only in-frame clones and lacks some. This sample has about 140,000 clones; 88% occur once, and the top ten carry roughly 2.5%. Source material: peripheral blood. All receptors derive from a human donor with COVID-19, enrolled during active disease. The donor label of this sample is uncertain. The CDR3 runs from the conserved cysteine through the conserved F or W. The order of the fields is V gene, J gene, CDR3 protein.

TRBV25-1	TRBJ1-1	CASSEDVAGGAFF
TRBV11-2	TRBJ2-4	CASSLVVGVVGSKNIQYF
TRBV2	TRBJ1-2	CASSLLQGAEGYTF
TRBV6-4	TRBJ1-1	CASSPTRGALKEAFF
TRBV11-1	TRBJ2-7	CASSSAGRIYEQYF
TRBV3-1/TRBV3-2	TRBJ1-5	CASSQDSAGQPQHF
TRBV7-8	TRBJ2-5	CASSPRDRGRETQYF
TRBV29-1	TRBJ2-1	CSVDVGGPFF
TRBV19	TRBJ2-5	CASSIGWESQYF
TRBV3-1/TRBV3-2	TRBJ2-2	CASSQVRYLLANTGELFF
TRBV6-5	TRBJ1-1	CATGHGPGTEAFF
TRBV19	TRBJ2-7	CASSPFLAGSSYEQYF
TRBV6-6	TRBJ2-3	CASSSTSGGVDTQYF
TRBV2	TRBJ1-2	CASSEPGQGPSYYGYTF
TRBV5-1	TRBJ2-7	CASSLTGQSYEQYF
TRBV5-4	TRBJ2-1	CASSEITGEQFF
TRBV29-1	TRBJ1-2	CSVYDRALYGYTF
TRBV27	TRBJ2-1	CATSMGSGGANEQFF
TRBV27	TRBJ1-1	CASRDWIGGSGTEAFF
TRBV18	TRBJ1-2	CASSPETGWGYTF
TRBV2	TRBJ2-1	CASRASGGAVWVF
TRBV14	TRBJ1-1	CASSQEYGRNTEAFF
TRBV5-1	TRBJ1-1	CASSLEGRQSEAFF
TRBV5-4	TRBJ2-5	CASSRTGGLEETQYF
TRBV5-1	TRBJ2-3	CASGPTFPRSGSTDTQYF
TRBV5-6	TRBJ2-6	CASSYQGANVLTF
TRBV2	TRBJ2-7	CASSSRTVSYEQYF
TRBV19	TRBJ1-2	CASTIQGGWYGYTF
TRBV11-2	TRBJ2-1	CASSIGWEQFF
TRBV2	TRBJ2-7	CASSDRIRSYEQYF
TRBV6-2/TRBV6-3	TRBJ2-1	CASSYSGGTSNIVFYNEQFF
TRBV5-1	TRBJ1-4	CASSLLQGRNEKLFF
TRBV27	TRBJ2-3	CASSLGPADTQYF
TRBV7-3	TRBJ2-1	CASSPAGLEGQFF
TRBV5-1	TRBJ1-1	CASSSSPLGDGAFF
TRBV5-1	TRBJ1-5	CASRRGGADSNQPQHF
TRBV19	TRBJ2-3	CASRTGTSTDTQYF
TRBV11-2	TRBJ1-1	CASSFSTTGGDLLDTEAFF
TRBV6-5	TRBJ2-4	CASSGQTKNIQYF
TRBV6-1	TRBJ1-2	CASSDRVAYGYTF
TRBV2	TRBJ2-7	CASSYGSGGQKGEQYF
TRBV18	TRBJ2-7	CASSPTEGDLQTYEQYF
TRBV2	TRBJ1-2	CASGETLGGGYTF
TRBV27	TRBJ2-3	CASASRGWGDTQYF
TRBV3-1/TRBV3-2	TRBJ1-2	CASSRDRAYGYTF
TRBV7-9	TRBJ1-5	CASWLDSFPPKPQHF
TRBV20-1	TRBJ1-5	CSASRQGFYNQPQHF
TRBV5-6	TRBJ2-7	CASSFISDEQYF
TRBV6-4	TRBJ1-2	CASRGGKGSIYGYTF
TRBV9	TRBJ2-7	CASSLSGASSYEQYF
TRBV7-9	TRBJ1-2	CASSPGTGQSGYTF
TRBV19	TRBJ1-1	CASKRGPTEAFF
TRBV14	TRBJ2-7	CASSQDYWVSGSAYEQYF
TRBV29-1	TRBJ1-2	CSVAGSGYGYTF